This TCR beta chain emerged from a study of T cell responses to AZD1222 COVID-19 vaccine. Study-wide results and caveats: The repertoires were collected only after the peak T cell response.

Notes on this clone: Its target is unknown.

Clones were read by immunoSEQ multiplex PCR, and TCRdb kept only the in-frame ones, dropping some. The table includes fewer than 50,000 clones, around 80% detected once. The CDR3 is 15 residues long. V gave up 0 bases and J gave up 4 bases; unmatched junction bases: 5. The germline V gene has CDR1 MNHEY and CDR2 SMNVEV (reference sequence). The specimen was peripheral blood, collected on day 0 of AZD1222 vaccination. The genes are TRBV27 and TRBJ1-1, with 7 positions matching TRBD1. The TCR was taken from an adult in good health. The DNA of the CDR3 is TGTGCCAGCAGTTTATCCCGACAGGGCGGCACTGAAGCTTTCTTT. Translation: CASSLSRQGGTEAFF.